The source of this T cell receptor (beta chain) is a study of blood T cells in healthy people across ages. Whole-study findings and limits: Unsorted PBMC input precluded a conclusive naive versus antigen-experienced comparison.

A few counts support this clonotype. Antigen specificity is unknown. Trimming pared 1 base from V and 4 bases from J, leaving 14 bases between. Looked up from germline, CDR1 is SGHAT and CDR2 is FQNNGV. The length of the CDR3 is 16 residues. Then a second PCR, running roughly 6 to 11 cycles, was carried out with a sample-barcoded 5' primer and a J-beta primer mix. TCRdb re-derived calls from the 5' RACE reads in MiXCR, one entry per CDR3 protein. The sample comprises over a million distinct CDR3 sequences, less than 45% of which are singletons, and less than 5% rests with the top ten. Sequences were obtained from blood. The chain couples TRBV11-2 to TRBJ2-1; D may be TRBD2 (7 bases). The clonotype was recovered from a woman younger than 35 in good health. The CDR3, as DNA: TGTGCCAGCAGCTTAGCGTCGGGGGGCTTGTACAATGAGCAGTTCTTC. Encoded protein: CASSLASGGLYNEQFF. The full variable domain, with the rest looked up from reference TRBV11-2 and TRBJ2-1, is EAGVAQSPRYKIIEKRQSVAFWCNPISGHATLYWYQQILGQGPKLLIQFQNNGVVDDSQLPKDRFSAERLKGVDSTLKIQPAKLEDSAVYLCASSLASGGLYNEQFFGPGTRLTVL.